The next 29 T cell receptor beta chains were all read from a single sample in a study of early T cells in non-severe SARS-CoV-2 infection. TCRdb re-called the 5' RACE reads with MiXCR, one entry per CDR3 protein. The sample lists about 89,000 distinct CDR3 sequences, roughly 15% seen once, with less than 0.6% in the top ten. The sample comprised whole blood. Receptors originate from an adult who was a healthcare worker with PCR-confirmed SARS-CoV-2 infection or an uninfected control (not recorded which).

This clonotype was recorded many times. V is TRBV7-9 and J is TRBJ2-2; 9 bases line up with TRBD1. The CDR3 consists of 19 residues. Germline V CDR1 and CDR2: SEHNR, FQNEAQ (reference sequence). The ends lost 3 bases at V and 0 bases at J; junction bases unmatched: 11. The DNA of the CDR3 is TGTGCCAGCAGCTTCCCAAGGGGACAGGGCAATACGAACACCGGGGAGCTGTTTTTT. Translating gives CASSFPRGQGNTNTGELFF.

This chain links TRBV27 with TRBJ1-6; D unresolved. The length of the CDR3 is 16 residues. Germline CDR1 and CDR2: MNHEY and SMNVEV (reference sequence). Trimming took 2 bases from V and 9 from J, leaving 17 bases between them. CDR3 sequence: CASSLDGVLMSSPLHF. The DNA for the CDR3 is TGTGCCAGCAGTTTAGACGGGGTCCTAATGAGTTCACCCCTCCACTTT.

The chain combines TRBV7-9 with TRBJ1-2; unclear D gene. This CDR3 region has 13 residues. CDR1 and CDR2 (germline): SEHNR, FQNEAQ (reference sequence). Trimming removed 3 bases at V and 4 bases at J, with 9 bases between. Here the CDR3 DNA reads TGTGCCAGCAGCTTCGGCAGAGGCTATGGCTACACCTTC. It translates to CASSFGRGYGYTF. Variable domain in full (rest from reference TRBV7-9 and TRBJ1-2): DTGVSQNPRHKITKRGQNVTFRCDPISEHNRLYWYRQTLGQGPEFLTYFQNEAQLEKSRLLSDRFSAERPKGSFSTLEIQRTEQGDSAMYLCASSFGRGYGYTFGSGTRLTVV.

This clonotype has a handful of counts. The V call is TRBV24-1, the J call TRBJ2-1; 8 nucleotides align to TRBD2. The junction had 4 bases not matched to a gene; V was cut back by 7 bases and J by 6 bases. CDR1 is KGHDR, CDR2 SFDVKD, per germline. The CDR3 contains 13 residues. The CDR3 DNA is TGTGCCACCAGAAAAGGGACTAGCAATGAGCAGTTCTTC. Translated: CATRKGTSNEQFF.

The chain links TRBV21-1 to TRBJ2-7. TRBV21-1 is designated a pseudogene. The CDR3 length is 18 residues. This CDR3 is CASSKERNSPKRSYEQYV. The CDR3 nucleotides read TGTGCCAGCAGCAAAGAACGTAATTCCCCGAAAAGATCCTACGAGCAGTACGTC.

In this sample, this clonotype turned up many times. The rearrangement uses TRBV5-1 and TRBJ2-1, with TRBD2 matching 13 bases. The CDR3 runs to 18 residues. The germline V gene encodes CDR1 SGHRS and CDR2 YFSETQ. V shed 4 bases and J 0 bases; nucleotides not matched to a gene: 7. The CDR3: CASSHRTSGGDSYNEQFF. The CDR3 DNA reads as TGCGCCAGCAGCCACAGGACTAGCGGGGGCGACTCCTACAATGAGCAGTTCTTC. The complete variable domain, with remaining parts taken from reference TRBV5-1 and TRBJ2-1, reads KAGVTQTPRYLIKTRGQQVTLSCSPISGHRSVSWYQQTPGQGLQFLFEYFSETQRNKGNFPGRFSGRQFSNSRSEMNVSTLELGDSALYLCASSHRTSGGDSYNEQFFGPGTRLTVL.

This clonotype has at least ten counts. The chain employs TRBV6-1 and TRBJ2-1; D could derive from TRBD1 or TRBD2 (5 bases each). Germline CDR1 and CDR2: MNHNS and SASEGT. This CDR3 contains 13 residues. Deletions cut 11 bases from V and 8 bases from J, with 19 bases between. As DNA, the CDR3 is TGTGCCTTGAGGGGCGGTGTCAGCGATGAGCAGTTCTTC. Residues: CALRGGVSDEQFF.

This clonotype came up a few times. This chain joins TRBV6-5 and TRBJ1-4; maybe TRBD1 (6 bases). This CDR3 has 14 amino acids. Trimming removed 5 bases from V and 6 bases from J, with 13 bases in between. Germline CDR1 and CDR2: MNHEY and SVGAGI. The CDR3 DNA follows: TGTGCCAGCAGTGCCAGGGGAAGGGATGAAAAACTGTTTTTT. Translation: CASSARGRDEKLFF.

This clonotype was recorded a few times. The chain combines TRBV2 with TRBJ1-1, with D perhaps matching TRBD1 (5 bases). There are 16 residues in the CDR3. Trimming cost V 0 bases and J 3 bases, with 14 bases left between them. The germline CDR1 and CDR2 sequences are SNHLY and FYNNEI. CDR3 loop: CASSEALVRDDTEAFF. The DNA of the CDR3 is TGTGCCAGCAGTGAAGCGCTTGTCAGGGATGACACTGAAGCTTTCTTT.

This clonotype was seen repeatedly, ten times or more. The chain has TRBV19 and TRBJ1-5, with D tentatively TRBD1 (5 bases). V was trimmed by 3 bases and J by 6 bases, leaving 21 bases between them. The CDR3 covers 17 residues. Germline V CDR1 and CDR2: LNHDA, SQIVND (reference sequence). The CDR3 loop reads CASSIFFGGERSQPQHF. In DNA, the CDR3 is TGTGCCAGTAGTATCTTTTTCGGGGGGGAAAGGAGTCAGCCCCAGCATTTT. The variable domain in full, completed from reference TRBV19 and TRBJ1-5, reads DGGITQSPKYLFRKEGQNVTLSCEQNLNHDAMYWYRQDPGQGLRLIYYSQIVNDFQKGDIAEGYSVSREKKESFPLTVTSAQKNPTAFYLCASSIFFGGERSQPQHFGDGTRLSIL.

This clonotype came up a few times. CDR3 in amino acids: CASKKTHLQETQYF. DNA for the CDR3: TGTGCCAGTAAGAAAACTCATCTCCAAGAGACCCAGTACTTC. This sequence joins TRBV6-1 and TRBJ2-5; D call uncertain. Germline V gene lookup returns CDR1 MNHNS and CDR2 SASEGT. The V gene lost 9 bases and the J gene lost 1 base, with 15 bases spanning the gap. The CDR3 totals 14 residues.

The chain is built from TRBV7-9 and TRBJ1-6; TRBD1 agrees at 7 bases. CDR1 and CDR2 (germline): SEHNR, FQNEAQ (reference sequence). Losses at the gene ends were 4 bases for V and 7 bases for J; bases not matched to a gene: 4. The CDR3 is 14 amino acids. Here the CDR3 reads CASSSGQRNSPLHF. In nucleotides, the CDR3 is TGTGCCAGCAGCTCGGGACAGAGAAATTCACCCCTCCACTTT.

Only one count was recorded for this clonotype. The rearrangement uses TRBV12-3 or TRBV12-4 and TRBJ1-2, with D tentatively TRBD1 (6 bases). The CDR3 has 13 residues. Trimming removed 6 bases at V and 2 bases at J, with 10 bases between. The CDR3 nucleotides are TGTGCCAGCAGCATACAGGGAAACTATGGCTACACCTTC. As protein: CASSIQGNYGYTF.

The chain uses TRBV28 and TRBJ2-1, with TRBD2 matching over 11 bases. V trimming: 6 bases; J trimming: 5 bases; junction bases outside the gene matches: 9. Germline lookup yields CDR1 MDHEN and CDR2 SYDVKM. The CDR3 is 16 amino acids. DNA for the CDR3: TGTGCCAGCAGCCCAGCAACACTAGCGGGGGACAATGAGCAGTTCTTC. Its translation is CASSPATLAGDNEQFF.

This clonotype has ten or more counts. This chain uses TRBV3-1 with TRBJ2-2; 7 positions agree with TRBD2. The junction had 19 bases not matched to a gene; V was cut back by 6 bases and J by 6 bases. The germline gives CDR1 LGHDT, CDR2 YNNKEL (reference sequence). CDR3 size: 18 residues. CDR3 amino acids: CASRLGRGQSLFSGELFF. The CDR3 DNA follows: TGTGCCAGCAGACTGGGGAGGGGCCAATCTCTCTTTTCCGGGGAGCTGTTTTTT.

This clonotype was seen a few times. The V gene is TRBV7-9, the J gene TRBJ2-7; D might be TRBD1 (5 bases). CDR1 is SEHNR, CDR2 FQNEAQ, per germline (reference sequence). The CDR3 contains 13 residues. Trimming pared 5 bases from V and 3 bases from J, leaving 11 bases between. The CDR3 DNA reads TGTGCCAGCAGCCCCGGACACCTCTACGAGCAGTACGTC. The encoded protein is CASSPGHLYEQYV.

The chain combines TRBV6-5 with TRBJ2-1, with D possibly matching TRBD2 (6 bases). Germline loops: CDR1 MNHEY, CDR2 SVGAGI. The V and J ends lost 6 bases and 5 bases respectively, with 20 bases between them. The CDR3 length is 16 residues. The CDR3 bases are TGTGCCAGCAGACGACTAGAGCAAGGCCCGAACAATGAGCAGTTCTTC. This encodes CASRRLEQGPNNEQFF.

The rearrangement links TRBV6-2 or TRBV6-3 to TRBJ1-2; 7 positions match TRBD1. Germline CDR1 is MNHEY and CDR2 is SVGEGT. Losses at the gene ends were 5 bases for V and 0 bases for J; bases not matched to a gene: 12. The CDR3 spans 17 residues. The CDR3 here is CASSHHEGQASNYGYTF. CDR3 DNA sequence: TGTGCCAGCAGTCACCACGAAGGACAGGCCTCTAACTATGGCTACACCTTC.

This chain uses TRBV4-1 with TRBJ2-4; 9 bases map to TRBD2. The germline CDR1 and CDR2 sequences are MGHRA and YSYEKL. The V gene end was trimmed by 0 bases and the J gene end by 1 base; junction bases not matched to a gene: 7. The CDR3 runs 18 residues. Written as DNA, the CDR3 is TGCGCCAGCAGCCAAGATCGTGGCCTAGCGGGGGCCAAAAACATTCAGTACTTC. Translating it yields CASSQDRGLAGAKNIQYF.

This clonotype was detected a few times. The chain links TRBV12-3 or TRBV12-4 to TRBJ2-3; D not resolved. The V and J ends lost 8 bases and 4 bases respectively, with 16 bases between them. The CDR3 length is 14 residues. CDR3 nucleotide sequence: TGTGCCAGCTGGTCTAGTCGAGTTCCAGATACGCAGTATTTT. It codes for CASWSSRVPDTQYF.

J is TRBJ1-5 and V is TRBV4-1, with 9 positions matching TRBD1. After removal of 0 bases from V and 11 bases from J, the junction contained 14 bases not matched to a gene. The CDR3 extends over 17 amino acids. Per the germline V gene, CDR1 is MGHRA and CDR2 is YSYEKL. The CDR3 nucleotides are TGCGCCAGCAGCCAAGAAGGCCCAGGGACAGGGTATTTAGCCCAGCATTTT. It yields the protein CASSQEGPGTGYLAQHF.

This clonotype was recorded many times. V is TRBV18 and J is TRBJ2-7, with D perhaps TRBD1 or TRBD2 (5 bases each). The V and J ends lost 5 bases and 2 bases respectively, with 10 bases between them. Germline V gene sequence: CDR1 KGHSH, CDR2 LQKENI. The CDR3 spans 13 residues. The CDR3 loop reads CASSGGGPYEQYV. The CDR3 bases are TGTGCCAGCTCAGGTGGGGGACCCTACGAGCAGTACGTC.

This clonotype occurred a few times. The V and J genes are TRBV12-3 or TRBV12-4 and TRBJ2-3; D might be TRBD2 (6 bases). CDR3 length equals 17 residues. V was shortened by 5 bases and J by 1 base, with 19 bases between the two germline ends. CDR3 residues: CASSPRTTSSGTDTQYF. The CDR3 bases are TGTGCCAGCAGTCCCCGCACGACTAGTTCAGGCACAGATACGCAGTATTTT.

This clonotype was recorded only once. The CDR3 spells CASSLRQGGGYTF. Written as DNA, the CDR3 is TGTGCCAGCAGCCTCCGACAGGGGGGAGGCTACACCTTC. The chain couples TRBV11-2 to TRBJ1-2; TRBD1 aligns across 9 bases. The junction had 6 bases not matched to a gene; V was cut back by 5 bases and J by 8 bases. The CDR3 is made up of 13 amino acids. CDR1 SGHAT and CDR2 FQNNGV come from the germline V gene.

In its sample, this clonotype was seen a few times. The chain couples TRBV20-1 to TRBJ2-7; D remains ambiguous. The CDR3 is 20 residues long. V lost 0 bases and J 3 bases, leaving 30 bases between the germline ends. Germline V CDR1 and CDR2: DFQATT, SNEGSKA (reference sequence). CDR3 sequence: CSARDSRAGSVPASLYEQYV. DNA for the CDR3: TGCAGTGCTAGAGATAGTCGGGCAGGTTCGGTTCCAGCGAGCCTCTACGAGCAGTACGTC.

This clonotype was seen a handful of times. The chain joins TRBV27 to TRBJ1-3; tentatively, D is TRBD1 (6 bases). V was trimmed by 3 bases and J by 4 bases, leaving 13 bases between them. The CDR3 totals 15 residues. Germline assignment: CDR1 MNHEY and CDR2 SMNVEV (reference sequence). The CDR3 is CASSFSRGGGNTIYF. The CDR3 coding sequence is TGTGCCAGCAGTTTCTCCAGGGGAGGAGGAAACACCATATATTTT.

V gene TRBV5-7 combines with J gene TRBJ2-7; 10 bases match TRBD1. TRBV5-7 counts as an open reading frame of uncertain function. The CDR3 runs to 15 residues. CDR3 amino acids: CAGSLVSGTGDEQYV. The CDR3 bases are TGTGCCGGCAGCTTGGTATCCGGGACAGGGGACGAGCAGTACGTC.

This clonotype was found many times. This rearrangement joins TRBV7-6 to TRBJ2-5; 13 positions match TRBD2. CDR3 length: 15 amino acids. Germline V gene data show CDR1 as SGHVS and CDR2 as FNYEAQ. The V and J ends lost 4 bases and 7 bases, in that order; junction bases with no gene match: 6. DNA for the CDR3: TGTGCCAGCAGCTCGACTAGCGGGGGGCTGGGGACCCAGTACTTC. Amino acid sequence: CASSSTSGGLGTQYF.

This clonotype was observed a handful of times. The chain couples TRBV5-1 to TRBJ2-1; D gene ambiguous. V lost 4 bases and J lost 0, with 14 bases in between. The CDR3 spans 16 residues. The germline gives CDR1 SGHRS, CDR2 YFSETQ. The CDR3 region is CASSLATLSSYNEQFF. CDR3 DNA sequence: TGCGCCAGCAGCCTGGCAACCTTAAGCTCCTACAATGAGCAGTTCTTC.